This T cell receptor (beta chain) originates from a study of shared clonotypes between healthy human individuals. Here immunoSEQ multiplex PCR was the method, and the copy in TCRdb shows in-frame clones only, minus some. There are 2 million to 2.5 million clones in the sample; 80% to 95% occur only once, and more than 0.35% lies in the top ten. The germline CDR1 and CDR2 sequences are GTSNPN and SVGIG (reference sequence). CDR3 length: 11 amino acids. Specimen: naive CD4+ T cells from PBMCs. Subset indicated: CD45RA+ positively selected. This chain uses TRBV30 with TRBJ2-5; TRBD2 is a possible D gene (5 bases). TRBJ2-7 explains the end of the DNA better; the J call may be wrong. The receptor was isolated from a young man in good health. Some clones in this sample may be carry-over from other donors' samples. The CDR3 spells CAWSVRDEQYF. CDR3 coding DNA: TGTGCCTGGAGTGTGAGGGACGAGCAGTACTTC.